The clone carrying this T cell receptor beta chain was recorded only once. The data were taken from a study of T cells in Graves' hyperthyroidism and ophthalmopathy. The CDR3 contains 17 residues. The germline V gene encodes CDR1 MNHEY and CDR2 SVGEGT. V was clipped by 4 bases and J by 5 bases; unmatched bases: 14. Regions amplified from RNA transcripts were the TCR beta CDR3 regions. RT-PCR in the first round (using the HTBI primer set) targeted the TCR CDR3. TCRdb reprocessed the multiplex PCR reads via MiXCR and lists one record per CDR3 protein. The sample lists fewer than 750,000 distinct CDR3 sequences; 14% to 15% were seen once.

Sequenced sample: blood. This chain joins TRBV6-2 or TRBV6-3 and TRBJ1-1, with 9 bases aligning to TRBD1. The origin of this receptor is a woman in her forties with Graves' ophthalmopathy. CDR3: CASSFPTGQGSLTEAFF. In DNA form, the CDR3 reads TGTGCCAGCAGTTTCCCCACCGGACAGGGGTCCTTAACTGAAGCTTTCTTT.